This entry lists 18 T cell receptor beta chains sequenced from one sample in a study of T-cell memory formation after mild COVID-19. Using its own MiXCR run on the 5' RACE reads, TCRdb lists one record per CDR3 protein. The top ten clones hold roughly two fifths of a sample with approximately 100,000 distinct CDR3 sequences, around 10% of them seen once. Sequencing used PBMCs or a T cell subset sorted from them (not recorded which). These receptor sequences come from a man younger than 35 who had mild COVID-19 (a few samples of this study predate the infection). Cell type and time point are not known.

The V gene is TRBV20-1, the J gene TRBJ1-1, with 11 bases identical to TRBD1. This CDR3 is 13 amino acids long. CDR1 and CDR2 from the germline V gene are DFQATT and SNEGSKA (reference sequence). The V segment lost 4 bases and the J segment 7 bases; nucleotides outside the gene matches: 5. CDR3 nucleotide sequence: TGCAGTGCTACCGGGACAGGGGGTTTTGAAGCTTTCTTT. Encoded protein: CSATGTGGFEAFF.

This clonotype turned up a few times. CDR3 protein: CSARDGRENQPQHF. The CDR3 DNA reads TGCAGTGCTAGAGATGGCAGGGAGAATCAGCCCCAGCATTTT. V gene TRBV20-1 combines with J gene TRBJ1-5; D perhaps matches TRBD1 (5 bases). Between the trimmed V and J ends, which lost 0 bases and 4 bases, there was a span of 10 bases. The CDR3 length is 14 residues. Germline loops: CDR1 DFQATT, CDR2 SNEGSKA (reference sequence).

This clonotype was detected ten times or more. The rearrangement links TRBV7-6 to TRBJ2-7; no clear D gene. The V end was cut by 1 base, the J end by 6 bases, with 10 bases between. Germline CDR1 reads SGHVS; CDR2 reads FNYEAQ. This CDR3 has 13 amino acids. CDR3 bases: TGTGCCAGCAGCTTAGGTAGGGCATCCGAGCAGTACTTC. Its protein is CASSLGRASEQYF.

V usage is TRBV7-9 and J usage is TRBJ1-1; 7 bases fit TRBD1. This CDR3 spans 15 amino acids. Germline V gene sequence: CDR1 SEHNR, CDR2 FQNEAQ (reference sequence). J lost 1 base, V lost 5 bases, and 7 bases had no gene match. The DNA for the CDR3 is TGTGCCAGCAGCGCTCCACAGGGGACGAACACTGAAGCTTTCTTT. Amino acid sequence: CASSAPQGTNTEAFF.

This clonotype has just a few counts. This sequence joins TRBV27 and TRBJ2-1; D perhaps matches TRBD2 (6 bases). The CDR3 contains 15 residues. With 2 bases removed from V and 6 bases from J, the gap between germline ends came to 14 bases. In germline, CDR1 is MNHEY, CDR2 SMNVEV (reference sequence). CDR3: CASSLGGDFLNEQFF. CDR3 bases: TGTGCCAGCAGTTTAGGAGGGGACTTCCTCAATGAGCAGTTCTTC.

The CDR3: CASSPKQGSYEQYF. The DNA of the CDR3 is TGTGCCAGCAGCCCCAAACAGGGCTCCTACGAGCAGTACTTC. The chain links TRBV7-6 to TRBJ2-7; the D gene is possibly TRBD1 (6 bases). Germline V gene sequence: CDR1 SGHVS, CDR2 FNYEAQ. V lost 5 bases to trimming and J lost 0 bases, with 11 bases between them. The CDR3 loop spans 14 amino acids. Full variable domain (missing parts from reference TRBV7-6 and TRBJ2-7): GAGVSQSPRYKVTKRGQDVALRCDPISGHVSLYWYRQALGQGPEFLTYFNYEAQQDKSGLPNDRFSAERPEGSISTLTIQRTEQRDSAMYRCASSPKQGSYEQYFGPGTRLTVT.

The V gene is TRBV7-9, the J gene TRBJ2-2; TRBD2 might be the D (5 bases). Trimming took 2 bases from V and 0 from J, leaving 10 bases between them. Germline CDR1 is SEHNR and CDR2 is FQNEAQ (reference sequence). The CDR3 consists of 16 residues. The CDR3 protein is CASSLMGGSNTGELFF. The CDR3 bases are TGTGCCAGCAGCTTAATGGGCGGGTCGAACACCGGGGAGCTGTTTTTT. Supplemented by reference TRBV7-9 and TRBJ2-2, the full variable domain reads DTGVSQNPRHKITKRGQNVTFRCDPISEHNRLYWYRQTLGQGPEFLTYFQNEAQLEKSRLLSDRFSAERPKGSFSTLEIQRTEQGDSAMYLCASSLMGGSNTGELFFGEGSRLTVL.

This clonotype was seen only a few times. The V call is TRBV14, the J call TRBJ2-3; D gene unclear. This CDR3 spans 13 amino acids. Germline CDR1 is SGHDN and CDR2 is FVKESK. The V and J ends lost 4 bases and 1 base respectively, with 6 bases between them. The CDR3 DNA reads as TGTGCCAGCAGCCCCCGCGGCACAGATACGCAGTATTTT. It yields the protein CASSPRGTDTQYF.

This clonotype showed up many times. This chain joins TRBV5-6 and TRBJ2-1; D gene ambiguous. Trimming removed 4 bases at V and 4 bases at J, with 9 bases between. This CDR3 region has 13 residues. Germline V gene data show CDR1 as SGHDT and CDR2 as YYEEEE. The chain's CDR3 is CASSPTEYNEQFF. In DNA form, the CDR3 reads TGTGCCAGCAGCCCGACGGAGTACAATGAGCAGTTCTTC.

A few counts support this clonotype. The chain has TRBV6-5 and TRBJ2-1, with TRBD1 as a possible D gene (6 bases). The germline CDR1 and CDR2 sequences are MNHEY and SVGAGI. The CDR3 sequence is 15 residues long. V was pared by 6 bases and J by 0 bases, with 12 bases between. The CDR3 here is CASSRGGSSYNEQFF. The CDR3 DNA follows: TGTGCCAGCAGCCGAGGGGGTAGCTCCTACAATGAGCAGTTCTTC.

This clonotype was observed a handful of times. The rearrangement uses TRBV7-9 and TRBJ2-4; perhaps TRBD2 as D (5 bases). CDR3 size: 16 residues. V shed 5 bases and J shed 0 bases, with 14 bases lying between them. Germline CDR1 and CDR2: SEHNR and FQNEAQ (reference sequence). As DNA, the CDR3 is TGTGCCAGCAGCGACCCGGAGGAGTTAGCCAAAAACATTCAGTACTTC. Protein product: CASSDPEELAKNIQYF.

The rearrangement links TRBV15 to TRBJ2-2; 10 positions match TRBD1. The CDR3 totals 14 residues. Unmatched junction bases numbered 9, after V lost 9 bases and J lost 8 bases. CDR1 and CDR2 (germline): LNHNV, YYDKDF (reference sequence). CDR3 sequence reads: CATLRTGGNGELFF. CDR3 coding DNA: TGTGCCACACTGAGGACAGGGGGGAATGGGGAGCTGTTTTTT.

This clonotype was seen only a few times. The CDR3 spells CASSFKGGTEAFF. The CDR3 bases are TGTGCCAGCAGCTTTAAAGGAGGCACTGAAGCTTTCTTT. The V gene is TRBV7-8, the J gene TRBJ1-1; no reliable D call. Trimming cost V 3 bases and J 4 bases, with 9 bases left between them. The germline gives CDR1 SGHVS, CDR2 FQNEAQ. This CDR3 spans 13 amino acids.

This clonotype was observed a handful of times. V and J are TRBV25-1 and TRBJ2-3; D call uncertain. Trimming took off 8 bases at V and 6 bases at J, with 9 bases between the two ends. This CDR3 spans 11 amino acids. The germline V gene has CDR1 MGHDK and CDR2 SYGVNS. The CDR3 sequence: CASYLGDTQYF. CDR3 nucleotide sequence: TGTGCCAGCTATCTCGGGGATACGCAGTATTTT.

The sample holds a few counts of this clonotype. The chain carries TRBV5-1 and TRBJ1-2, with 7 bases lining up with TRBD1. Per the germline V gene, CDR1 is SGHRS and CDR2 is YFSETQ. There are 16 residues in the CDR3. The V and J ends lost 0 bases and 8 bases, in that order; junction bases with no gene match: 13. The CDR3: CASSLESRTGPRGYTF. DNA for the CDR3: TGCGCCAGCAGCTTGGAATCGCGGACAGGCCCGCGCGGCTACACCTTC.

The chain combines TRBV11-2 with TRBJ2-2; 7 bases agree with TRBD2. The CDR3 extends over 18 amino acids. Germline V CDR1 and CDR2: SGHAT, FQNNGV. V trimming: 4 bases; J trimming: 3 bases; junction bases outside the gene matches: 14. In DNA form, the CDR3 reads TGTGCCAGCAGCTCCCGTTGGACTAGAGAAATCGACACCGGGGAGCTGTTTTTT. Its translation: CASSSRWTREIDTGELFF.

This chain connects TRBV21-1 to TRBJ1-2; TRBD1 is the table's D call, not checked against the DNA. TRBV21-1 is flagged as a pseudogene. This CDR3 is built from 23 residues. This CDR3 is CASKGTELDTNRGHPVPNYGYTF. CDR3 coding DNA: TGTGCCAGCAAGGGGACAGAGCTCGATACCAACCGGGGGCACCCGGTCCCTAACTATGGCTACACCTTC.

This clonotype was seen at least ten times. The V gene is TRBV7-2, the J gene TRBJ2-3, with unresolved D. The CDR3 consists of 12 residues. The germline V and J ends were trimmed by 8 bases and 3 bases, with 9 bases remaining between them. CDR1 is SGHTA and CDR2 is FQGNSA in the germline V gene. This chain's CDR3 is CASAQWTDTQYF. The CDR3 DNA follows: TGTGCCAGCGCCCAGTGGACAGATACGCAGTATTTT.